The T cell receptor (beta chain) under discussion was sequenced for a study of cytomegalovirus exposure and HLA in healthy donors. Study-level background: An analysis done earlier identified about 120 million unique TCR beta sequences from about 180 million T cells. Study-level points and caveats: Analysis was carried out at a later point, and it linked a missense DCLRE1C variant to TCR beta V- and J-gene trimming. In vitro, a few CMV-associated chains proved specific for CMV antigens. High specificity and sensitivity for cytomegalovirus status were reported for the classifier.

V lost 0 bases and J lost 7, with 13 bases in between. The CDR3 totals 16 residues. Germline V lookup: CDR1 MGHDK, CDR2 SYGVNS. This clone was observed a handful of times. What it binds is not known. PCR used 60 Vbeta primers and 13 Jbeta primers. The repertoire was sequenced with immunoSEQ multiplex PCR; TCRdb's copy has only in-frame clones and lacks some. The sample has tens of thousands of clones; 7.6% are singletons. This TCR was sampled from a man over 45 in good health and CMV-seronegative. V is TRBV25-1 and J is TRBJ1-6; weak D call: TRBD1 (6 bases). Sequencing used PBMCs. The CDR3 is CASSEYGGGENSPLHF. The CDR3 nucleotides are TGTGCCAGCAGTGAATATGGGGGGGGCGAGAATTCACCCCTCCACTTT.